This T cell receptor beta chain derives from a study of blood T cells in healthy people across ages. Trimming removed 3 bases from V and 2 bases from J, with 12 bases in between. Germline CDR1 LNHNV, CDR2 YYDKDF (reference sequence). The CDR3 spans 15 residues. Next came a second PCR, run for roughly 6 to 11 cycles, which used a sample-barcoded 5' primer along with a J-beta primer mix. At least 2.5 million CDR3-containing paired-end reads were obtained per sample. MiXCR, applied by TCRdb to the 5' RACE reads, yields one record per CDR3 protein. The data contain 920,000 or so distinct CDR3 sequences, 35% to 55% of them singletons.

The sequencing input was blood. The chain is built from TRBV15 and TRBJ2-3; D possibly uses TRBD1 or TRBD2 (5 bases each). The receptor comes from a woman aged 55-70 years in good health. CDR3 sequence reads: CATSRVRGPTDTQYF. The CDR3 DNA reads TGTGCCACCAGCAGGGTCCGGGGCCCCACAGATACGCAGTATTTT.